The 20 T cell receptor beta chains reported below all come from one sample, sequenced in a study of shared clonotypes between healthy human individuals. The naive CD8 population came from CD45RO-negative cells selected for CCR7, without terminally differentiated effector memory CD45RA+ cells. Here immunoSEQ multiplex PCR was the method, and the copy in TCRdb shows in-frame clones only, minus some. The table records more than 2 million clones, approximately 94% of them present only once. The sequenced sample was naive CD8+ T cells sorted from blood. The receptors shown here come from a man aged 18 to 29 in good health.

The chain is built from TRBV19 and TRBJ1-2; the D is unclear. Trimming took 3 bases from V and 1 from J, leaving 6 bases between them. The CDR3 extends over 13 amino acids. The germline CDR1 and CDR2 sequences are LNHDA and SQIVND (reference sequence). CDR3 sequence: CASSINLNYGYTF. As DNA, the CDR3 is TGTGCCAGTAGTATTAACCTTAACTATGGCTACACCTTC.

The chain links TRBV30 to TRBJ1-1; tentatively, D is TRBD1 (5 bases). This CDR3 region has 19 residues. V was clipped by 0 bases and J by 0 bases, with 23 bases between them. Per germline, CDR1 GTSNPN and CDR2 SVGIG (reference sequence). The CDR3: CAWSVRGARAWDLNTEAFF. The CDR3 coding sequence is TGTGCCTGGAGTGTACGAGGTGCCAGGGCGTGGGACCTGAACACTGAAGCTTTCTTT.

The J gene is TRBJ2-6, the V gene TRBV9; TRBD1 agrees at 7 bases. Looked up from germline, CDR1 is SGDLS and CDR2 is YYNGEE. Germline trimming cut 2 bases from V and 1 base from J; bases unmatched to any gene: 6. The CDR3 consists of 17 residues. In DNA, the CDR3 is TGTGCCAGCAGCGTCGAAGGGGGCGCTTCTGGGGCCAACGTCCTGACTTTC. Translated: CASSVEGGASGANVLTF.

J is TRBJ2-7 and V is TRBV7-9; perhaps TRBD1 as D (6 bases). V lost 2 bases, J lost 3 bases, and 14 bases lay in between. CDR1 and CDR2 (germline): SEHNR, FQNEAQ (reference sequence). This CDR3 is 15 amino acids long. CDR3 region: CASSLTADRIYEQYF. Here the CDR3 DNA reads TGTGCCAGCAGCTTAACCGCTGACAGGATCTACGAGCAGTACTTC.

The V gene is TRBV19, the J gene TRBJ1-5, with D possibly being TRBD1 (6 bases). Trimming stripped 3 bases from V and 6 bases from J, with 12 bases between. This CDR3 comprises 14 residues. Looked up from germline, CDR1 is LNHDA and CDR2 is SQIVND (reference sequence). The CDR3 nucleotides read TGTGCCAGTAGTATGGCAGGGGTAGGTCAGCCCCAGCATTTT. Its protein is CASSMAGVGQPQHF.

The CDR3 loop reads CASSYGAGWTGELFF. Written as DNA, the CDR3 is TGTGCCAGCAGTTACGGTGCAGGGTGGACCGGGGAGCTGTTTTTT. V and J are TRBV6-5 and TRBJ2-2, with D possibly being TRBD1 (5 bases). The CDR3 runs to 15 residues. The germline gives CDR1 MNHEY, CDR2 SVGAGI. Trimming removed 2 bases at V and 5 bases at J, with 12 bases between.

This sequence joins TRBV6-1 and TRBJ2-1; possibly TRBD2 for D (5 bases). CDR1 is MNHNS and CDR2 is SASEGT in the germline V gene. Deletions cut 0 bases from V and 3 bases from J, with 12 bases between. There are 16 residues in the CDR3. The CDR3 protein is CASSEAGLGNYNEQFF. The CDR3 region has the DNA TGTGCCAGCAGTGAAGCAGGACTCGGAAACTACAATGAGCAGTTCTTC.

This clone appeared a single time. The genes are TRBV7-9 and TRBJ2-1; tentatively, D is TRBD1 (6 bases). CDR3 length equals 15 residues. Trimming shortened V by 1 base and J by 1 base, and 8 bases separated the two germline ends. Germline CDR1 SEHNR, CDR2 FQNEAQ (reference sequence). DNA of the CDR3: TGTGCCAGCAGCTTAGACAGGGTATCCTACAATGAGCAGTTCTTC. It specifies CASSLDRVSYNEQFF.

About this clone: Likely a read error: the CDR3 ends without its conserved phenylalanine or tryptophan. The chain links TRBV9 to TRBJ1-1; D is unclear. V lost 0 bases and J lost 7, with 13 bases in between. The germline gives CDR1 SGDLS, CDR2 YYNGEE. The CDR3 covers 14 residues. This chain's CDR3 is CASSVDSAGGEAFL. As DNA, the CDR3 is TGTGCCAGCAGCGTAGATTCTGCAGGAGGTGAAGCTTTCCTT.

The J gene is TRBJ2-3, the V gene TRBV28; 9 nucleotides match TRBD2. J gave up 0 bases and V 5 bases, and 6 bases lay outside the gene matches. Germline values: CDR1 MDHEN, CDR2 SYDVKM. CDR3 length: 16 residues. CDR3 bases: TGTGCCAGCAGTCCCCCAAGCGGGGGGAGCACAGATACGCAGTATTTT. Residues: CASSPPSGGSTDTQYF. The full variable domain, its missing parts supplied by reference TRBV28 and TRBJ2-3, is DVKVTQSSRYLVKRTGEKVFLECVQDMDHENMFWYRQDPGLGLRLIYFSYDVKMKEKGDIPEGYSVSREKKERFSLILESASTNQTSMYLCASSPPSGGSTDTQYFGPGTRLTVL.

The J gene is TRBJ2-7, the V gene TRBV27; 9 positions match TRBD1. CDR1 MNHEY and CDR2 SMNVEV come from the germline V gene (reference sequence). The CDR3 sequence is 14 residues long. The junction had 5 bases not matched to a gene; V was cut back by 5 bases and J by 3 bases. This CDR3 is CASSRDRGGYEQYF. In nucleotides, the CDR3 is TGTGCCAGCAGTCGAGACAGGGGGGGCTACGAGCAGTACTTC.

The J gene is TRBJ1-3, the V gene TRBV4-1, with 7 positions matching TRBD1. Germline-derived CDR1 and CDR2 are MGHRA and YSYEKL. This CDR3 has 18 amino acids. The V gene end was trimmed by 0 bases and the J gene end by 2 bases; junction bases not matched to a gene: 10. The CDR3 sequence is CASSQDLGGVGPGNTIYF. The CDR3 DNA follows: TGCGCCAGCAGCCAAGATCTAGGGGGCGTTGGTCCTGGAAACACCATATATTTT.

J is TRBJ2-2 and V is TRBV19, with D perhaps matching TRBD2 (6 bases). V dropped 5 bases and J dropped 3 bases, with 13 bases sitting between them. This CDR3 region has 15 residues. Per the germline V gene, CDR1 is LNHDA and CDR2 is SQIVND (reference sequence). CDR3 coding DNA: TGTGCCAGTAGTGCCTCCGCGGGGTACACCGGGGAGCTGTTTTTT. The encoded protein is CASSASAGYTGELFF.

This sequence joins TRBV5-4 and TRBJ1-2; D is possibly TRBD1 (5 bases). CDR1 is SGHNT, CDR2 YYREEE, per germline (reference sequence). CDR3 length: 12 residues. V gave up 3 bases and J gave up 4 bases, with 7 bases separating them. The CDR3 DNA reads TGTGCCAGCAGCTCGACAGTCTATGGCTACACCTTC. Amino acid sequence: CASSSTVYGYTF.

J is TRBJ2-1 and V is TRBV19, with D possibly being TRBD2 (6 bases). The V gene's germline CDR1 is LNHDA and CDR2 SQIVND (reference sequence). The germline V and J ends were trimmed by 4 bases and 3 bases, with 7 bases remaining between them. The CDR3 spans 13 residues. DNA for the CDR3: TGTGCCAGTAGTAGCGGGATCTACAATGAGCAGTTCTTC. Encoded protein: CASSSGIYNEQFF.

The gene calls are TRBV11-2 and TRBJ2-5; TRBD2 agrees at 9 bases. The germline CDR1 and CDR2 sequences are SGHAT and FQNNGV. The CDR3 totals 17 residues. Trimming removed 0 bases from V and 7 bases from J; junction bases left unmatched: 12. CDR3 in DNA: TGTGCCAGCAGCTTAGATAGTTGGCGGGAGGGCGTAGGGACCCAGTACTTC. The encoded protein is CASSLDSWREGVGTQYF.

V is TRBV15 and J is TRBJ1-4, with a weak D call TRBD1 (6 bases). The CDR3 runs to 16 residues. CDR1 LNHNV and CDR2 YYDKDF come from the germline V gene (reference sequence). The germline V and J ends were trimmed by 2 bases and 5 bases, with 15 bases remaining between them. CDR3 DNA sequence: TGTGCCACCAGCAGACCCCACCAGGGGTACAATGAAAAACTGTTTTTT. Its protein is CATSRPHQGYNEKLFF.

The chain uses TRBV27 and TRBJ2-5, with D maybe TRBD2 (6 bases). There are 11 residues in the CDR3. Germline assignment: CDR1 MNHEY and CDR2 SMNVEV (reference sequence). The CDR3 DNA follows: TGTGCGACGGGGGAACAAGAGACCCAGTACTTC. Its translation: CATGEQETQYF.

Worth noting for this clone: This sample includes further DNA sequences coding for the same CDR3. V is TRBV19 and J is TRBJ1-3, with 7 bases that match TRBD1. Losses at the gene ends were 1 base for V and 2 bases for J; bases not matched to a gene: 2. Germline V gene sequence: CDR1 LNHDA, CDR2 SQIVND (reference sequence). The CDR3 sequence is 15 residues long. In nucleotides, the CDR3 is TGTGCCAGTAGTATAGGGACAGGCGCTGGAAACACCATATATTTT. It codes for CASSIGTGAGNTIYF. The variable domain in full, completed from reference TRBV19 and TRBJ1-3, reads DGGITQSPKYLFRKEGQNVTLSCEQNLNHDAMYWYRQDPGQGLRLIYYSQIVNDFQKGDIAEGYSVSREKKESFPLTVTSAQKNPTAFYLCASSIGTGAGNTIYFGEGSWLTVV.

This sequence joins TRBV4-3 and TRBJ1-1; D unclear. With 4 bases removed from V and 2 bases from J, the gap between germline ends came to 11 bases. Germline V gene data show CDR1 as LGHNA and CDR2 as YSLEER. The CDR3 contains 14 residues. Written as DNA, the CDR3 is TGCGCCAGCAGCCTCCAAGAAGGCAACACTGAAGCTTTCTTT. This encodes CASSLQEGNTEAFF.